These 9 T cell receptor beta chains originate from one sample sequenced in a study of shared clonotypes between healthy human individuals. Profiling relied on immunoSEQ multiplex PCR, and the TCRdb table lists in-frame clones only, not all of them. The sample yields approximately 650,000 clones, 95% to 96% seen once. CD8 cells classed as naive were CD45RO-negative and positively selected for CCR7, excluding terminally differentiated effector memory CD45RA+ cells. The sequenced sample was naive CD8+ T cells sorted from blood. The receptors here all came from a woman aged 30 to 39 in good health.

The chain employs TRBV7-9 and TRBJ1-3, with D unresolved. This CDR3 contains 13 residues. Germline CDR1 is SEHNR and CDR2 is FQNEAQ (reference sequence). The ends were cut back, 5 bases at V and 1 base at J, with 6 bases in the middle. In nucleotides, the CDR3 is TGTGCCAGCAGCACCCTTTCTGGAAACACCATATATTTT. Amino acid sequence: CASSTLSGNTIYF.

The chain is built from TRBV4-1 and TRBJ1-1, with D maybe TRBD1 (6 bases). This CDR3 has 14 amino acids. With 4 bases removed from V and 4 bases from J, the gap between germline ends came to 13 bases. CDR1 and CDR2 from the germline V gene are MGHRA and YSYEKL. The CDR3 spells CASSRSQGFTEAFF. The CDR3 DNA follows: TGCGCCAGCAGCCGATCCCAGGGGTTCACTGAAGCTTTCTTT.

The chain carries TRBV10-2 and TRBJ2-7; possibly TRBD1 for D (6 bases). V gave up 7 bases and J gave up 2 bases, with 12 bases separating them. This CDR3 is built from 13 residues. Germline V gene lookup returns CDR1 WSHSY and CDR2 SAAADI. DNA of the CDR3: TGCGCCAGCACGACAGGCCCAGCCTACGAGCAGTACTTC. This sequence encodes CASTTGPAYEQYF.

The chain uses TRBV10-2 and TRBJ2-2; 8 bases agree with TRBD1. Germline CDR1 and CDR2: WSHSY and SAAADI. After removal of 6 bases from V and 7 bases from J, the junction contained 7 bases not matched to a gene. This CDR3 comprises 14 residues. The CDR3 nucleotides read TGCGCCAGCAGCCCAGGGGGCGCCGGCGGGGAGCTGTTTTTT. Its translation: CASSPGGAGGELFF.

The chain employs TRBV7-8 and TRBJ2-6, with D uncertain. The germline gives CDR1 SGHVS, CDR2 FQNEAQ. V gave up 3 bases and J gave up 2 bases, with 23 bases separating them. The CDR3 has 20 residues. The CDR3 sequence: CASSFYSALPPQTGANVLTF. Written as DNA, the CDR3 is TGTGCCAGCAGCTTTTACAGCGCCCTACCACCCCAAACTGGGGCCAACGTCCTGACTTTC.

The CDR3 DNA reads as TGCGCCAGCAGCCAAGTGCCCCAGGCAGAAGCCTACAATGAGCAGTTCTTC. Protein sequence: CASSQVPQAEAYNEQFF. The chain links TRBV4-1 to TRBJ2-1; D uncertain. Per the germline V gene, CDR1 is MGHRA and CDR2 is YSYEKL. The CDR3 sequence is 17 residues long. V was shortened by 1 base and J by 2 bases, with 15 bases between the two germline ends.

V and J are TRBV11-2 and TRBJ2-7; D unresolved. Germline CDR1 SGHAT, CDR2 FQNNGV. The CDR3 sequence is 13 residues long. V gave up 5 bases and J gave up 3 bases, with 11 bases separating them. Here the CDR3 reads CASSVGQDYEQYF. The DNA for the CDR3 is TGTGCCAGCAGCGTGGGCCAAGACTACGAGCAGTACTTC.

The chain employs TRBV5-5 and TRBJ2-7, with a possible D match to TRBD2 (5 bases). The ends were cut back, 2 bases at V and 2 bases at J, with 11 bases in the middle. CDR1 SGHKS and CDR2 YYEKEE come from the germline V gene (reference sequence). This CDR3 is built from 14 residues. CDR3 sequence: CASSLWSGAYEQYF. The CDR3 nucleotides read TGTGCCAGCAGCTTATGGAGCGGAGCCTACGAGCAGTACTTC.

The chain uses TRBV19 and TRBJ2-1, with a possible D match to TRBD2 (6 bases). CDR3 length equals 13 residues. V lost 5 bases and J lost 14, with 19 bases in between. Germline V gene lookup returns CDR1 LNHDA and CDR2 SQIVND (reference sequence). The CDR3 bases are TGTGCCAGTAGTGCTCCCCCCGGGGGACCGGAGTTCTTC. As protein: CASSAPPGGPEFF.